This T cell receptor (beta chain) originates from a study of CD8 T cells in Susac syndrome. CDR3 length equals 16 residues. The V and J ends lost 2 bases and 8 bases respectively, with 18 bases between them. Germline V CDR1 and CDR2: MNHEY, SVGAGI. The sequenced target, TCR beta, came from blood CD8+ and CD4+ T cells. The CD8+ and CD4+ T cells were isolated magnetically using a negative isolation approach, whereas the TEMRA cells were enriched by FACS. The RNA, about 0.45 to 1 ug, was put through reverse transcription using random hexamers. Amplification of TCR beta CDR3 by immunoSEQ multiplex PCR spanned 54 Vbeta and 13 Jbeta. Each CDR3 protein gets one entry after TCRdb re-called the immunoSEQ multiplex PCR reads with MiXCR. The sample lists around 130,000 distinct CDR3 sequences, approximately 79% occurring once. The study, taken as a whole, reports: That the number of individuals in its TCR sequencing and HLA analysis was relatively small was acknowledged by the study.

This clonotype was counted between two and nine times. The antigen is undetermined. This receptor was taken from a human donor with multiple sclerosis. Specimen: CD8+ T cells from PBMCs. This chain joins TRBV6-5 and TRBJ1-4, with TRBD1 as a possible D gene (5 bases). CDR3 nucleotides: TGTGCCAGCAGTTACACGGGCCCCCGAGGGGAGGAAAAACTGTTTTTT. Protein sequence: CASSYTGPRGEEKLFF.